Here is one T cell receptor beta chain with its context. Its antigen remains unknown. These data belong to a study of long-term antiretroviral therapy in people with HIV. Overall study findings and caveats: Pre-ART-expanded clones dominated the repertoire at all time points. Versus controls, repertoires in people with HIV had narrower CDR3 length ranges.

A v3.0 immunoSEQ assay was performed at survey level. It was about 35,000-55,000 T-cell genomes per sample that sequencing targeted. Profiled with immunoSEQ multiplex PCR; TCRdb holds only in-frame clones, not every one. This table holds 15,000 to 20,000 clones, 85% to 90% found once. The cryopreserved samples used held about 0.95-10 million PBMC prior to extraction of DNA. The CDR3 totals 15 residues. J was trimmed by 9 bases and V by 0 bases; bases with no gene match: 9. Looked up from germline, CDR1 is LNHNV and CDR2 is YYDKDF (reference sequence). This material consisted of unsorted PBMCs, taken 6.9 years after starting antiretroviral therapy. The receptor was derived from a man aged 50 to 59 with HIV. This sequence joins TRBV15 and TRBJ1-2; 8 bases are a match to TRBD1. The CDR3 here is CATSRERGTGISYTF. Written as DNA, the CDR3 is TGTGCCACCAGCAGAGAGAGGGGGACAGGTATTAGCTACACCTTC.